The 24 T cell receptor beta chains presented below share a single source sample, sequenced in a study of graft-versus-host responses after intestinal transplantation. Their antigens are not known. The protocol was immunoSEQ multiplex PCR, while the TCRdb copy is restricted to in-frame clones and leaves out a portion. The sample has roughly 110,000 clones; 85% to 95% are singletons. Sequencing used unstimulated CD8+ T cells sorted from spleen or lymph node cells, obtained before transplant. The receptors come from a human donor who was the organ donor for an intestinal transplant.

The chain couples TRBV7-3 to TRBJ1-1; perhaps TRBD1 as D (5 bases). V was cut by 5 bases and J by 11 bases, with 12 bases left in between. The CDR3 loop spans 11 amino acids. From germline, CDR1 is SGHTA and CDR2 FQGTGA. CDR3 residues: CASSARKGAFF. The CDR3 region has the DNA TGTGCCAGCAGCGCCAGGAAGGGGGCTTTCTTT.

This chain joins TRBV5-4 and TRBJ1-2; D might be TRBD1 (6 bases). V shed 2 bases and J shed 8 bases, with 7 bases lying between them. Germline V lookup: CDR1 SGHNT, CDR2 YYREEE (reference sequence). The CDR3 totals 11 residues. The CDR3 DNA follows: TGTGCCAGCAGCTTTCAGGGGGGCTACACCTTC. Protein: CASSFQGGYTF.

J is TRBJ1-2 and V is TRBV6-1, with D unresolved. The V gene's germline CDR1 is MNHNS and CDR2 SASEGT. V was shortened by 2 bases and J by 3 bases, with 10 bases between the two germline ends. The CDR3 contains 14 residues. CDR3 sequence (DNA): TGTGCCAGCAGTGAAAAGACGGCTTACTATGGCTACACCTTC. It codes for CASSEKTAYYGYTF.

The rearrangement links TRBV29-1 to TRBJ2-1; 13 bases match TRBD2. CDR3 length equals 15 residues. CDR1 and CDR2 (germline): SQVTM, ANQGSEA. Trimming removed 5 bases from V and 4 bases from J; junction bases left unmatched: 5. This CDR3 reads CSVRGLAGDYNEQFF. The CDR3 DNA reads TGCAGCGTTCGCGGACTAGCGGGGGATTACAATGAGCAGTTCTTC.

The V gene is TRBV6-1, the J gene TRBJ2-5; the D is unclear. The CDR3 covers 15 residues. Germline CDR1 MNHNS, CDR2 SASEGT. Trimming pared 1 base from V and 5 bases from J, leaving 14 bases between. The CDR3, as DNA: TGTGCCAGCAGTGAAGAAGGCTTCGTCGTGGAGACCCAGTACTTC. Protein: CASSEEGFVVETQYF.

This chain links TRBV6-4 with TRBJ2-1; a possible D gene is TRBD1 (6 bases). With 3 bases removed from V and 8 bases from J, the gap between germline ends came to 20 bases. Germline assignment: CDR1 MRHNA and CDR2 SNTAGT. The CDR3 is made up of 16 amino acids. In nucleotides, the CDR3 is TGTGCCAGCAGTGAACGGGACATAACTCCGGAGGATGAGCAGTTCTTC. Translation gives CASSERDITPEDEQFF.

The chain couples TRBV14 to TRBJ2-1; the D gene could be TRBD1 or TRBD2 (6 bases each). The V end was cut by 5 bases, the J end by 9 bases, with 14 bases between. Germline lookup yields CDR1 SGHDN and CDR2 FVKESK. This CDR3 has 13 residues. CDR3 nucleotide sequence: TGTGCCAGCAGCGCCCGGGGGCTCAGTGAGCAGTTCTTC. Its translation: CASSARGLSEQFF. Variable domain in full (rest from reference TRBV14 and TRBJ2-1): EAGVTQFPSHSVIEKGQTVTLRCDPISGHDNLYWYRRVMGKEIKFLLHFVKESKQDESGMPNNRFLAERTGGTYSTLKVQPAELEDSGVYFCASSARGLSEQFFGPGTRLTVL.

This clone has just one count. The chain uses TRBV28 and TRBJ1-1, with 12 bases that match TRBD1. This CDR3 has 17 residues. Germline values: CDR1 MDHEN, CDR2 SYDVKM. V lost 1 base to trimming and J lost 5 bases; unmatched junction nucleotides: 8. The CDR3 is CASSLLGTGGSGTEAFF. In DNA form, the CDR3 reads TGTGCCAGCAGTTTATTGGGGACAGGGGGCTCGGGGACTGAAGCTTTCTTT.

The rearrangement uses TRBV28 and TRBJ2-7, with 12 bases identical to TRBD2. Germline CDR1 reads MDHEN; CDR2 reads SYDVKM. V shed 6 bases, J shed 4 bases, and the junction held 7 bases outside the gene matches. CDR3 length: 15 residues. CDR3 nucleotides: TGTGCCAGCAGCTGGAGACTAGCGGGAGTTTACGAGCAGTACTTC. As protein: CASSWRLAGVYEQYF.

J is TRBJ2-2 and V is TRBV4-3, with 12 bases fitting TRBD2. Germline CDR1 and CDR2: LGHNA and YSLEER. CDR3 length equals 17 residues. V lost 0 bases, J lost 6 bases, and 5 bases stayed unmatched. The CDR3: CASSQETLAGGPGELFF. DNA of the CDR3: TGCGCCAGCAGCCAAGAAACTCTAGCGGGAGGGCCCGGGGAGCTGTTTTTT.

This sequence joins TRBV7-2 and TRBJ1-5; D is unresolved. V was trimmed by 5 bases and J by 4 bases, leaving 6 bases between them. CDR1 SGHTA and CDR2 FQGNSA come from the germline V gene. The CDR3 spans 12 residues. The CDR3 loop is CASSLENQPQHF. CDR3 in DNA: TGTGCCAGCAGCCTGGAGAATCAGCCCCAGCATTTT.

This chain links TRBV2 with TRBJ2-7; 11 bases agree with TRBD1. Per germline, CDR1 SNHLY and CDR2 FYNNEI. Germline trimming cut 4 bases from V and 1 base from J; bases unmatched to any gene: 0. The CDR3 is made up of 14 amino acids. In DNA form, the CDR3 reads TGTGCCAGCAGTGGGGACAGGGGGTCCTACGAGCAGTACTTC. It specifies CASSGDRGSYEQYF. The full variable domain, completed using reference TRBV2 and TRBJ2-7, is EPEVTQTPSHQVTQMGQEVILRCVPISNHLYFYWYRQILGQKVEFLVSFYNNEISEKSEIFDDQFSVERPDGSNFTLKIRSTKLEDSAMYFCASSGDRGSYEQYFGPGTRLTVT.

The V gene is TRBV9, the J gene TRBJ2-1; perhaps TRBD2 as D (6 bases). Trimming shortened V by 1 base and J by 8 bases, and 10 bases separated the two germline ends. The CDR3 consists of 13 residues. From germline, CDR1 is SGDLS and CDR2 YYNGEE. The CDR3 is CASSVRSGDEQFF. The CDR3, as DNA: TGTGCCAGCAGCGTAAGGTCGGGGGATGAGCAGTTCTTC.

The CDR3 reads CASSVSHPEFLNTEAFF. Here the CDR3 DNA reads TGTGCCAGCAGTGTATCTCACCCTGAATTTTTGAACACTGAAGCTTTCTTT. The chain joins TRBV25-1 to TRBJ1-1; D is uncertain. Trimming pared 4 bases from V and 0 bases from J, leaving 18 bases between. This CDR3 has 17 residues. CDR1 is MGHDK and CDR2 is SYGVNS in the germline V gene. Full variable domain (remainder filled in from reference TRBV25-1 and TRBJ1-1): EADIYQTPRYLVIGTGKKITLECSQTMGHDKMYWYQQDPGMELHLIHYSYGVNSTEKGDLSSESTVSRIRTEHFPLTLESARPSHTSQYLCASSVSHPEFLNTEAFFGQGTRLTVV.

The chain joins TRBV6-5 to TRBJ1-1; weak D call: TRBD1 (6 bases). There are 14 residues in the CDR3. Looked up from germline, CDR1 is MNHEY and CDR2 is SVGAGI. V gave up 10 bases and J gave up 0 bases, with 15 bases separating them. The CDR3 sequence is CATNDRFMNTEAFF. CDR3 DNA sequence: TGTGCCACCAACGACAGGTTCATGAACACTGAAGCTTTCTTT.

The CDR3 reads CASSSSGGNYGYTF. The CDR3 nucleotides are TGTGCCAGTAGTTCCTCGGGAGGGAACTATGGCTACACCTTC. V and J are TRBV19 and TRBJ1-2, with no clear D. This CDR3 is 14 amino acids long. In germline, CDR1 is LNHDA, CDR2 SQIVND (reference sequence). The V gene lost 5 bases and the J gene lost 2 bases, with 12 bases spanning the gap.

This sequence joins TRBV4-1 and TRBJ2-7; the D gene is possibly TRBD1 (6 bases). Trimming removed 0 bases from V and 3 bases from J, with 9 bases in between. Germline V gene lookup returns CDR1 MGHRA and CDR2 YSYEKL. This CDR3 is built from 14 residues. CDR3 region: CASSQDFRGYEQYF. DNA of the CDR3: TGCGCCAGCAGCCAAGACTTCAGGGGCTACGAGCAGTACTTC.

V and J are TRBV5-1 and TRBJ2-1; 14 bases match TRBD2. The CDR3 covers 16 residues. Germline trimming cut 4 bases from V and 7 bases from J; bases unmatched to any gene: 7. CDR1 SGHRS and CDR2 YFSETQ come from the germline V gene. CDR3 loop: CASSLMGLAGENEQFF. The CDR3, as DNA: TGCGCCAGCAGCCTGATGGGACTAGCGGGAGAGAATGAGCAGTTCTTC. Complete variable domain (other parts from reference TRBV5-1 and TRBJ2-1): KAGVTQTPRYLIKTRGQQVTLSCSPISGHRSVSWYQQTPGQGLQFLFEYFSETQRNKGNFPGRFSGRQFSNSRSEMNVSTLELGDSALYLCASSLMGLAGENEQFFGPGTRLTVL.

In its sample, this clone was seen once. V and J are TRBV28 and TRBJ2-2, with D possibly being TRBD1 (6 bases). CDR3 length equals 14 residues. V was pared by 7 bases and J by 6 bases, with 15 bases between. Germline loops: CDR1 MDHEN, CDR2 SYDVKM. CDR3: CASTTPQGPGELFF. The CDR3 bases are TGTGCCAGCACAACCCCACAGGGTCCCGGGGAGCTGTTTTTT.

The CDR3 region has the DNA TGTGCCAGCTCTATGAAGGGGAACACCGGGGAGCTGTTTTTT. Translating it yields CASSMKGNTGELFF. J is TRBJ2-2 and V is TRBV6-1; D is unresolved. V lost 8 bases and J lost 1, with 11 bases in between. This CDR3 region has 14 residues. Germline V lookup: CDR1 MNHNS, CDR2 SASEGT.

The chain is built from TRBV2 and TRBJ2-3, with D tentatively TRBD2 (5 bases). The CDR3 runs 18 residues. The V end lost 3 bases, the J end lost 4 bases, and 23 bases lay between the germline ends. The germline gives CDR1 SNHLY, CDR2 FYNNEI. The CDR3 sequence: CASSDGVHLGARADTQYF. For the CDR3, the DNA is TGTGCCAGCAGTGACGGGGTCCATTTAGGAGCACGGGCAGATACGCAGTATTTT.

The chain combines TRBV9 with TRBJ1-2; no clear D. This CDR3 comprises 15 residues. Per the germline V gene, CDR1 is SGDLS and CDR2 is YYNGEE. V was clipped by 0 bases and J by 0 bases, with 9 bases between them. The DNA of the CDR3 is TGTGCCAGCAGCGTAGGAATGATGACTAACTATGGCTACACCTTC. Residues: CASSVGMMTNYGYTF.

V is TRBV7-9 and J is TRBJ2-5, with 9 bases identical to TRBD1. CDR1 is SEHNR, CDR2 FQNEAQ, per germline (reference sequence). The CDR3 is 16 amino acids. V trimming: 5 bases; J trimming: 5 bases; junction bases outside the gene matches: 12. The CDR3 DNA reads TGTGCCAGCAGCCCTCTAGGGGACAGGGTACGGGAGACCCAGTACTTC. Translation gives CASSPLGDRVRETQYF.

The V and J genes are TRBV4-3 and TRBJ2-1; 12 nucleotides line up with TRBD2. With 4 bases clipped from V and 7 bases from J, the junction kept 11 bases outside the gene matches. CDR3 length: 17 residues. The germline CDR1 and CDR2 sequences are LGHNA and YSLEER. CDR3 protein: CASSPEPTGTSGNEQFF. In nucleotides, the CDR3 is TGCGCCAGCAGCCCGGAGCCGACCGGGACTAGCGGGAATGAGCAGTTCTTC.